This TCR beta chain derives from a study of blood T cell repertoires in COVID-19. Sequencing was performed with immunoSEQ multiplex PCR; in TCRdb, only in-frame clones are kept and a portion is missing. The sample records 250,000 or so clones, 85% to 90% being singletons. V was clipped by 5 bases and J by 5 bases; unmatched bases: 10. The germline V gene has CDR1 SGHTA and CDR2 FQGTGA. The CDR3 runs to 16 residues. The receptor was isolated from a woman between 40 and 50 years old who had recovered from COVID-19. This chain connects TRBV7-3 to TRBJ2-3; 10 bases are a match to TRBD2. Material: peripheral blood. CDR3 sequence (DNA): TGTGCCAGCAGCCCCACCAGCGGGGGGGCCAGAGATACGCAGTATTTT. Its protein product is CASSPTSGGARDTQYF. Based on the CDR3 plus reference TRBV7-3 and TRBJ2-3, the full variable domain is GAGVSQTPSNKVTEKGKYVELRCDPISGHTALYWYRQSLGQGPEFLIYFQGTGAADDSGLPNDRFFAVRPEGSVSTLKIQRTERGDSAVYLCASSPTSGGARDTQYFGPGTRLTVL.